Listed below are T cell receptor beta chains from one sample, sequenced in a study of shared clonotypes between healthy human individuals. TCRdb's table, derived via immunoSEQ multiplex PCR, lists solely in-frame clones and lacks some. The sample lists about 490,000 clones; about 82% were seen once. Sample: PBMCs. These receptors all stem from a woman in her thirties or forties in good health. Some clones in this sample may be carry-over from other donors' samples. The CDR3 runs from the conserved cysteine through the conserved F or W. A D gene is named only where the DNA matches it firmly. Some rows have no size entry. The others give once, few or many, or a class for an expanded clone.

>15|once|TRBJ2-7|TRBV6-5|-
CASSYSGTGDYEQYF
TGTGCCAGCAGTTACTCGGGCACGGGGGACTACGAGCAGTACTTC
>15|once|TRBJ2-7|TRBV18|TRBD1
CASSPTGTGGDEQYF
TGTGCCAGCTCACCCACCGGGACAGGGGGCGACGAGCAGTACTTC
>13|-|TRBJ1-1|TRBV28|-
CASSSNSGREAFF
TGTGCCAGCAGTTCGAACTCGGGACGCGAAGCTTTCTTT
>15|-|TRBJ1-6|TRBV30|TRBD1
CAWKRSGTGASPLHF
TGTGCCTGGAAGAGGTCCGGGACAGGGGCTTCACCCCTCCACTTT
>15|-|TRBJ2-7|TRBV7-3|-
CASSLGARVTFEQYF
TGTGCCAGCAGCTTAGGGGCGCGGGTCACTTTCGAGCAGTACTTC
>15|-|TRBJ2-4|TRBV4-3|TRBD1
CASSQDQGTANIQYF
TGCGCCAGCAGCCAAGATCAGGGGACAGCGAACATTCAGTACTTC
>14|-|TRBJ2-7|TRBV5-5|-
CASSLAPGTYEQYF
TGTGCCAGCAGCTTGGCCCCGGGCACCTACGAGCAGTACTTC
>15|-|TRBJ2-3|TRBV29-1|TRBD2
CSVDGGELLTDTQYF
TGCAGCGTTGATGGGGGGGAGCTGTTAACAGATACGCAGTATTTT
>16|once|TRBJ2-1|TRBV19|-
CASSGGVGLYGNEQFF
TGTGCCAGTAGTGGAGGGGTAGGGTTGTACGGCAATGAGCAGTTCTTC
>18|-|TRBJ2-3|TRBV4-3|TRBD2
CASSLQYVTSGRTDTQYF
TGCGCCAGCAGCCTACAATACGTAACTAGCGGGAGGACAGATACGCAGTATTTT
>13|-|TRBJ2-7|TRBV30|-
CAWSVGSPYEQYF
TGTGCCTGGAGTGTAGGCAGTCCCTACGAGCAGTACTTC
>14|few|TRBJ2-5|TRBV30|TRBD2
CAWRLLAGGPKQYF
TGTGCCTGGAGGCTACTAGCGGGAGGGCCGAAGCAGTACTTC
>16|-|TRBJ1-4|TRBV6-1|-
CASRETIGLTGEKLFF
TGTGCCAGCAGAGAAACGATCGGTCTTACCGGGGAAAAACTGTTTTTT
>14|-|TRBJ2-3|TRBV11-3|-
CASSPEGGTPTQYF
TGTGCCAGCAGTCCTGAGGGGGGAACTCCTACGCAGTATTTT
>13|-|TRBJ1-6|TRBV4-3|-
CASSRQSDSPLHF
TGCGCCAGCAGCCGGCAGAGCGACTCACCCCTCCACTTT
>16|-|TRBJ2-2|TRBV7-2|-
CASSFPGETRTGELFF
TGTGCCAGCAGCTTCCCCGGGGAGACTCGCACCGGGGAGCTGTTTTTT
>16|-|TRBJ1-5|TRBV19|-
CASSKGTGNSNQPQHF
TGTGCCAGTAGTAAAGGGACCGGGAATAGCAATCAGCCCCAGCATTTT
>13|-|TRBJ1-2|TRBV2|-
CASSPVTGSGYTF
TGTGCCAGCAGCCCCGTAACAGGGAGCGGCTACACCTTC
>15|-|TRBJ2-1|TRBV6-6|-
CASSPPGDLAGGYLF
TGTGCCAGCAGCCCCCCGGGGGACTTGGCTGGTGGCTACCTCTTC
>16|-|TRBJ2-7|TRBV4-2|TRBD1
CASSPEPTGGSYEQYF
TGTGCCAGCAGCCCTGAACCGACAGGGGGATCCTACGAGCAGTACTTC
>16|once|TRBJ2-3|TRBV10-3|TRBD2
CAISDLGLANTDTQYF
TGTGCCATCAGTGATTTAGGACTAGCGAACACAGATACGCAGTATTTT
>14|once|TRBJ1-4|TRBV5-1|-
CASSLDGQYEKLFF
TGCGCCAGCAGCTTGGATGGACAGTATGAAAAACTGTTTTTT
>13|once|TRBJ1-2|TRBV5-6|-
CASRTGANYGYTF
TGTGCCAGCAGGACAGGTGCTAACTATGGCTACACCTTC
>16|-|TRBJ2-1|TRBV5-1|-
CASSLEAQPLSNEQFF
TGCGCCAGCAGCTTAGAAGCTCAACCCCTCTCCAATGAGCAGTTCTTC
>15|-|TRBJ2-2|TRBV4-1|-
CASSQVHPSTGELFF
TGCGCCAGCAGCCAAGTTCATCCCTCGACCGGGGAGCTGTTTTTT
>16|few|TRBJ2-7|TRBV5-1|TRBD1
CASSLEPGQGDYEQYF
TGCGCCAGCAGCTTGGAGCCCGGACAGGGGGACTACGAGCAGTACTTC
>12|-|TRBJ2-3|TRBV11-3|TRBD1
CASSVTGTTQYF
TGTGCCAGCAGCGTGACAGGGACTACGCAGTATTTT
>12|-|TRBJ2-1|TRBV30|-
CAWMQGYNEQFF
TGTGCCTGGATGCAAGGATACAATGAGCAGTTCTTC
>13|-|TRBJ2-7|TRBV11-2|-
CASSLNRVGEQYF
TGTGCCAGCAGCTTAAACAGGGTGGGGGAGCAGTACTTC
>13|-|TRBJ2-3|TRBV29-1|TRBD1
CSGLGQGKDTQYF
TGCAGCGGACTCGGACAGGGGAAAGATACGCAGTATTTT
>15|-|TRBJ2-5|TRBV7-2|TRBD1
CASSTQGAHLETQYF
TGTGCCAGCAGCACCCAGGGGGCGCATTTGGAGACCCAGTACTTC
>15|-|TRBJ2-1|TRBV5-6|-
CASSLDGSSYNEQFF
TGTGCCAGCAGCTTGGATGGGAGCTCCTACAATGAGCAGTTCTTC
>15|few|TRBJ2-3|TRBV19|TRBD2
CASSPLAGFTDTQYF
TGTGCCAGTAGTCCCCTAGCGGGATTTACAGATACGCAGTATTTT
>13|-|TRBJ1-1|TRBV29-1|-
CSVAFQDYTEAFF
TGCAGCGTAGCGTTCCAGGACTACACTGAAGCTTTCTTT
>13|-|TRBJ2-7|TRBV7-2|-
CASSLLYYYEQYF
TGTGCCAGCAGCTTATTGTACTACTACGAGCAGTACTTC
>15|-|TRBJ1-5|TRBV6-1|TRBD1
CASLSTGGGNQPQHF
TGTGCCAGCCTTTCCACAGGGGGTGGCAATCAGCCCCAGCATTTT
>14|-|TRBJ1-2|TRBV7-2|-
CASSQLAGAGGYTF
TGTGCCAGCAGCCAACTTGCGGGGGCAGGTGGCTACACCTTC
>15|-|TRBJ1-1|TRBV7-2|-
CASSSRERMNTEAFF
TGTGCCAGCAGCTCACGGGAAAGAATGAACACTGAAGCTTTCTTT
>14|-|TRBJ2-3|TRBV7-2|-
CASSLGSPADTQYF
TGTGCCAGCAGCTTAGGCTCGCCCGCAGATACGCAGTATTTT
>14|-|TRBJ1-2|TRBV25-1|-
CASSDWGDKNGYTF
TGTGCCAGCAGTGACTGGGGAGACAAGAATGGCTACACCTTC
>16|-|TRBJ2-1|TRBV18|-
CASSPGSLAPYNEQFF
TGTGCCAGCTCACCAGGGTCTCTAGCGCCATACAATGAGCAGTTCTTC
>13|-|TRBJ2-5|TRBV6-6|-
CASSSPGAETQYF
TGTGCCAGCAGTTCACCGGGCGCAGAGACCCAGTACTTC
>13|-|TRBJ2-7|TRBV10-3|-
CAISDSRDNEQYF
TGTGCCATCAGTGACTCCCGGGACAACGAGCAGTACTTC
>13|-|TRBJ2-7|TRBV23-1|TRBD1
CASGTGGPYEQYF
TGCGCCAGCGGGACAGGGGGACCCTACGAGCAGTACTTC
>14|-|TRBJ2-4|TRBV19|-
CASSIPSMGNIQYF
TGTGCCAGTAGTATCCCTAGCATGGGGAACATTCAGTACTTC
>15|-|TRBJ2-7|TRBV4-2|TRBD2
CASSQGAGARYEQYF
TGTGCCAGCAGCCAAGGAGCGGGGGCTCGGTACGAGCAGTACTTC
>15|-|TRBJ2-3|TRBV27|-
CASSLSRTTGDTQYF
TGTGCCAGCAGTTTATCCAGGACTACCGGGGATACGCAGTATTTT
>11|-|TRBJ1-4|TRBV28|-
CASNRREKLFF
TGTGCCAGCAACAGAAGAGAAAAACTGTTTTTT
>8|-|TRBJ1-2|TRBV29-1|-
CSVPGYTF
TGCAGCGTTCCTGGCTACACCTTC
>15|-|TRBJ1-5|TRBV5-4|-
CASSQDAGGHQPQHF
TGTGCCAGCAGCCAAGATGCGGGGGGGCATCAGCCCCAGCATTTT
>14|-|TRBJ2-7|TRBV2|-
CASREGTISYEQYF
TGTGCCAGCAGGGAAGGGACGATCTCCTACGAGCAGTACTTC
>15|-|TRBJ2-2|TRBV9|-
CASSVGGANTGELFF
TGTGCCAGCAGCGTAGGAGGGGCGAACACCGGGGAGCTGTTTTTT
>11|-|TRBJ2-1|TRBV2|-
CASSQYNEQFF
TGTGCCAGCAGTCAATACAATGAGCAGTTCTTC
>14|-|TRBJ2-7|TRBV7-6|TRBD1
CASSSIGQGGEQYF
TGTGCCAGCAGCTCGATCGGACAGGGTGGCGAGCAGTACTTC
>14|-|TRBJ1-3|TRBV5-4|-
CASNLAGRGNTIYF
TGTGCCAGCAACTTGGCCGGGCGGGGAAACACCATATATTTT